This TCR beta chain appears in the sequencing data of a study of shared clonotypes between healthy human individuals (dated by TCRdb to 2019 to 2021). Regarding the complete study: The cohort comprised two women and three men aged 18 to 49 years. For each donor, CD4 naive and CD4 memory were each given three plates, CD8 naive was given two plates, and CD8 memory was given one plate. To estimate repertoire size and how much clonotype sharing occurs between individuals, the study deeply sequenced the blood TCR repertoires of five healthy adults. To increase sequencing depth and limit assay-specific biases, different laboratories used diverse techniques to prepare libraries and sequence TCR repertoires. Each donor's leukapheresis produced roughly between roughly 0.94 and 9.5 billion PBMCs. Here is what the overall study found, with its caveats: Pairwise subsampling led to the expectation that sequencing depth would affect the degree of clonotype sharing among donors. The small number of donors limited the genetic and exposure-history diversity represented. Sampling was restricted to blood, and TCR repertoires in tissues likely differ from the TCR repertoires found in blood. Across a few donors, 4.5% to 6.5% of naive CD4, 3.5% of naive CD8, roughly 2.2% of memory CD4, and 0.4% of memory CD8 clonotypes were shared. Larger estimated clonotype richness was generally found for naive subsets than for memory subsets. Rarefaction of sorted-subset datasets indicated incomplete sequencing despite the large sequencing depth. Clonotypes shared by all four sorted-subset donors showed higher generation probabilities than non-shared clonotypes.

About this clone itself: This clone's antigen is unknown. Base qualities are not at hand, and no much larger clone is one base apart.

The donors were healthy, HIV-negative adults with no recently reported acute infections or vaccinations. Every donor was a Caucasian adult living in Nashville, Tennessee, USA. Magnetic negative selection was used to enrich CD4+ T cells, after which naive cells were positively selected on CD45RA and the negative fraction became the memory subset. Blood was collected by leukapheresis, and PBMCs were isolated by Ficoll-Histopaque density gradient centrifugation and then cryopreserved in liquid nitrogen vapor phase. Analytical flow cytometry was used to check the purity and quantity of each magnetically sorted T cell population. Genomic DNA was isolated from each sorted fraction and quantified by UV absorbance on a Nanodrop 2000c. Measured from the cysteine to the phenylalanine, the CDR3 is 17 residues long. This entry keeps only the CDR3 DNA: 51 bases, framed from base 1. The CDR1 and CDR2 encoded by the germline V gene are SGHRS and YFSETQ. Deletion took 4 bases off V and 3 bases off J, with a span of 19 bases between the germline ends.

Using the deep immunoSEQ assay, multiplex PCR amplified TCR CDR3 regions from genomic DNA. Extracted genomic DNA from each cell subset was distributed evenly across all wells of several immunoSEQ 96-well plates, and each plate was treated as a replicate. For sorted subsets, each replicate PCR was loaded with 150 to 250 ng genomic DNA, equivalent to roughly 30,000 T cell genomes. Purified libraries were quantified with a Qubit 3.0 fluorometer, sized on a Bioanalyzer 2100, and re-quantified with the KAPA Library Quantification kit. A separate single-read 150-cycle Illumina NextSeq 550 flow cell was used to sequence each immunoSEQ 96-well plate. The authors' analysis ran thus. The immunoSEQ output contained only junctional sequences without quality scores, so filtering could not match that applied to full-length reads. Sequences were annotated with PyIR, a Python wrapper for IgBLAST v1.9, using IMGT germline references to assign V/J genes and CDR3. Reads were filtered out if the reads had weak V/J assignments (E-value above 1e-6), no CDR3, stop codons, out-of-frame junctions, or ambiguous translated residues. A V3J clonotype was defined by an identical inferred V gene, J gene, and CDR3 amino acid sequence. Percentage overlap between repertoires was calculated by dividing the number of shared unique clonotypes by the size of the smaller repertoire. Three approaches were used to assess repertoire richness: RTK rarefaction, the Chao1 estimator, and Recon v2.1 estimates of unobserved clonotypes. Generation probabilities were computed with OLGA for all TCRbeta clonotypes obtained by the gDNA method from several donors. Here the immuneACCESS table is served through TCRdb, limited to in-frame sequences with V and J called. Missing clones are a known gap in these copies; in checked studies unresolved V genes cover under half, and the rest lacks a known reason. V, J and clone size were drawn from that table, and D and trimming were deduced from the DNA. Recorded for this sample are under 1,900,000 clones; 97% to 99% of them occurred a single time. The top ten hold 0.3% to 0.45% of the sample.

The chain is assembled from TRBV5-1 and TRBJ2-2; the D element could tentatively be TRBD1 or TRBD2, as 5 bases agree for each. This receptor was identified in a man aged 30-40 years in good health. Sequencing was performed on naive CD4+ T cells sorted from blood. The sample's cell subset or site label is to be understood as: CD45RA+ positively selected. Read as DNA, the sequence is TGCGCCAGCAGCCGGCACGCAGGGACGGCGGACACCGGGGAGCTGTTTTTT. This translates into CASSRHAGTADTGELFF.